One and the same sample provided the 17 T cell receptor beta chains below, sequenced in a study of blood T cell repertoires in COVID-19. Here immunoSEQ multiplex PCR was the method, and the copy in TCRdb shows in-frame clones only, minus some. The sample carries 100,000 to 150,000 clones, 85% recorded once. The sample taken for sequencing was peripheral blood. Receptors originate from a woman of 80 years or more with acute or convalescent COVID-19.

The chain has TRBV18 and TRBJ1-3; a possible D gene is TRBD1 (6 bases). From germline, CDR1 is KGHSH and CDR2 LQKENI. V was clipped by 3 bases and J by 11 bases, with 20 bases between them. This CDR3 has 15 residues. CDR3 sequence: CASSPNPGTTEAIYF. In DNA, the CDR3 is TGTGCCAGCTCACCTAATCCCGGGACAACCGAAGCCATATATTTT.

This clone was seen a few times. CDR3 nucleotides: TGTGCCAGCAGTTTAGCCAGCTCTGGGGCCAACGTCCTGACTTTC. Protein sequence: CASSLASSGANVLTF. The chain employs TRBV28 and TRBJ2-6; the D is unclear. There are 15 residues in the CDR3. V was shortened by 2 bases and J by 0 bases, with 5 bases between the two germline ends. Germline V gives CDR1 MDHEN, CDR2 SYDVKM.

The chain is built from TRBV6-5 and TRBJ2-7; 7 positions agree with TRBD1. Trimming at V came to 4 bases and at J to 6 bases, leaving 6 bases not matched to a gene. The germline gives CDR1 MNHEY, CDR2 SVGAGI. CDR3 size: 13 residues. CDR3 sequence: CASSLQGSSEQYF. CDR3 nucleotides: TGTGCCAGCAGTTTACAGGGGTCGAGCGAGCAGTACTTC.

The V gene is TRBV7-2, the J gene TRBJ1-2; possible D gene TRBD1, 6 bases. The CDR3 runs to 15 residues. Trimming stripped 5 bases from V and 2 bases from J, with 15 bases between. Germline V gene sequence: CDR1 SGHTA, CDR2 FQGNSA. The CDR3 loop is CASSPSHGQNYGYTF. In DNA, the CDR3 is TGTGCCAGCAGCCCAAGCCACGGACAGAACTATGGCTACACCTTC.

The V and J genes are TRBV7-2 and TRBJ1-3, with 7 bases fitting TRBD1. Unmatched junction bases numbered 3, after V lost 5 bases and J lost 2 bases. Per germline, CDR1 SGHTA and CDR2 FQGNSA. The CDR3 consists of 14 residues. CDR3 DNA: TGTGCCAGCAGCACCGACAGGGCTGGAAACACCATATATTTT. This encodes CASSTDRAGNTIYF.

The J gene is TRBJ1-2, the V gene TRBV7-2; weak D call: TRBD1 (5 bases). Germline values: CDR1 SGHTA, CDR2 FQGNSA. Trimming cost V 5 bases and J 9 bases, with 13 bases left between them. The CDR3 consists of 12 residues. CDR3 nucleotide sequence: TGTGCCAGCAGCCGAGACAGTTTTAGCTACACCTTC. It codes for CASSRDSFSYTF.

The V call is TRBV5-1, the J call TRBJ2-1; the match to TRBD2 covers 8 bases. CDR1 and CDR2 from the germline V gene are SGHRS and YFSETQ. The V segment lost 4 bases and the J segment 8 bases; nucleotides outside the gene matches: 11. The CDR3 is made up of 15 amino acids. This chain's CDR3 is CASSPGVAGRDEQFF. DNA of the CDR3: TGCGCCAGCAGCCCGGGGGTAGCGGGGAGAGATGAGCAGTTCTTC.

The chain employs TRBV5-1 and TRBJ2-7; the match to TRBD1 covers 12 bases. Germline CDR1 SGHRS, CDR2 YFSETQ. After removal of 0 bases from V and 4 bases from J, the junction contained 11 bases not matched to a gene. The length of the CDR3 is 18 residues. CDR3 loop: CASSLDGTGGAKGYEQYF. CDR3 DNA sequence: TGCGCCAGCAGCTTGGATGGGACAGGGGGCGCGAAGGGATACGAGCAGTACTTC.

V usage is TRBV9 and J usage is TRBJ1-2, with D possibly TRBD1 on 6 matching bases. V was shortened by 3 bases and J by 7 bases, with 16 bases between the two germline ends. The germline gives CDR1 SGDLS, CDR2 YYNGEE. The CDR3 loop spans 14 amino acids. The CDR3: CASSGALQGSGYTF. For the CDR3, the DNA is TGTGCCAGCAGCGGAGCATTACAGGGATCTGGCTACACCTTC.

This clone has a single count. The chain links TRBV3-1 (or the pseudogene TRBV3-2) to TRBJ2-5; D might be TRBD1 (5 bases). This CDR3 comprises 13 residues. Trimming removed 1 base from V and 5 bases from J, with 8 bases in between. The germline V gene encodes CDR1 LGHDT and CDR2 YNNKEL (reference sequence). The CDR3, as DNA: TGTGCCAGCAGCCAAGCAGGGTCGGAGACCCAGTACTTC. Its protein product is CASSQAGSETQYF.

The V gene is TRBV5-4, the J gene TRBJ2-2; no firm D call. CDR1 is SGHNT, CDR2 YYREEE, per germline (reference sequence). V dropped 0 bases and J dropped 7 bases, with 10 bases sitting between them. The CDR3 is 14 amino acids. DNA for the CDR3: TGTGCCAGCAGCTTGGAAAACTCAGGCGGGGAGCTGTTTTTT. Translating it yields CASSLENSGGELFF.

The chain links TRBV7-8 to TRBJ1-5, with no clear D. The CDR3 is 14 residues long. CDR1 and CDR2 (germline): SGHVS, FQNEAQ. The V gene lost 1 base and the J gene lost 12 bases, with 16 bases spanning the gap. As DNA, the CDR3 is TGTGCCAGCAGCTTAGGGGCGGTGGGAGAGTACCAGCATTTT. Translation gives CASSLGAVGEYQHF.

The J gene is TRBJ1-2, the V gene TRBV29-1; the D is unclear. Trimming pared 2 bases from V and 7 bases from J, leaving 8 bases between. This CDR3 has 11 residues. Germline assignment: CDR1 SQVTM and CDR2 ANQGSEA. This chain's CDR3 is CSVEMSTGYTF. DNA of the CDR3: TGCAGCGTTGAAATGTCTACTGGCTACACCTTC.

The CDR3 DNA sequence: TGTGCCAGTAGTATCGGTGGACTTAACATTCAGTACTTC. Its translation: CASSIGGLNIQYF. The V and J genes are TRBV19 and TRBJ2-4; possibly TRBD2 for D (5 bases). CDR3 length: 13 amino acids. The germline CDR1 and CDR2 sequences are LNHDA and SQIVND (reference sequence). Trimming left V 3 bases short and J 7 bases short, with 10 bases between.

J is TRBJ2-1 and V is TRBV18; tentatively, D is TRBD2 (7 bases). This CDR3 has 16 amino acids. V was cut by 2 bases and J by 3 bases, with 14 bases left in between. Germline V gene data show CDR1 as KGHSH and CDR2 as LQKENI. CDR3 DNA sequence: TGTGCCAGCTCACCAACTACAGGGACTAACTACAATGAGCAGTTCTTC. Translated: CASSPTTGTNYNEQFF. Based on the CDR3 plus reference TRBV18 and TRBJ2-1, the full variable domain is NAGVMQNPRHLVRRRGQEARLRCSPMKGHSHVYWYRQLPEEGLKFMVYLQKENIIDESGMPKERFSAEFPKEGPSILRIQQVVRGDSAAYFCASSPTTGTNYNEQFFGPGTRLTVL.

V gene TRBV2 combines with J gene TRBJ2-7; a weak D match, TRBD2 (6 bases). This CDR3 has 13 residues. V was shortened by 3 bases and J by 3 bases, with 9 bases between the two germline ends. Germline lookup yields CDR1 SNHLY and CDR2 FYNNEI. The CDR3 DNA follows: TGTGCCAGCAGTGAGGAGGGAATCTACGAGCAGTACGTC. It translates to CASSEEGIYEQYV.

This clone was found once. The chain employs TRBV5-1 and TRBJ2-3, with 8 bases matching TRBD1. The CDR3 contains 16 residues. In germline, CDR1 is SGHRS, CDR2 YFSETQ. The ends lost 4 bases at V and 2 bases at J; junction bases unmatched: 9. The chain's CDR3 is CASSPGQGGHTDTQYF. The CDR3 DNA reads TGCGCCAGCAGCCCAGGACAGGGCGGTCACACAGATACGCAGTATTTT.